A selection of T cell receptor beta chains follows, all from one sample in a study of CD8 T cells in ankylosing spondylitis. MiXCR was run by TCRdb on the 5' RACE reads, yielding one entry per CDR3 protein. This table has some 250,000 distinct CDR3 sequences, around 10% appearing once. The source material was blood, either unsorted or a sorted T cell fraction (not recorded which). The receptors derive from a male donor with ankylosing spondylitis or in good health (not recorded which). The conserved cysteine and the conserved F or W are not part of the CDR3 here. The D gene is left open where the match is weak. Clone sizes are given selectively: once, few, many, or a class where the clone is expanded.

D,size,V,J,CDR3
TRBD1,many,TRBV6-1,TRBJ1-1,ASSRDREKNTEAF
.,many,TRBV27,TRBJ2-7,ASSLALANEQY
TRBD2,many,TRBV7-2,TRBJ2-5,ASSTSGGFGETQY
.,many,TRBV3-1,TRBJ1-1,ASSQEGSTEAF
TRBD1,many,TRBV5-1,TRBJ2-3,ASSSPYRTGGDTQY
.,few,TRBV7-6,TRBJ2-5,ASSWGLGETQY
TRBD2,few,TRBV28,TRBJ2-1,ATRRSGRYRSYNEQF
.,many,TRBV29-1,TRBJ2-7,SVDGAGAPDEQY
TRBD1,.,TRBV5-1,TRBJ2-2,ASSLEGADTGELF
.,many,TRBV5-1,TRBJ2-1,ASRQPGSSYNEQF
.,many,TRBV12-3/TRBV12-4,TRBJ2-2,ASRPRDLNTGELF
TRBD2,many,TRBV6-4,TRBJ2-3,ASSRLAENTDTQY
.,few,TRBV20-1,TRBJ2-1,CARELGGGRDEQF
.,many,TRBV15,TRBJ2-5,ATSRDIEETQY
.,.,TRBV5-6,TRBJ1-2,ASSFGGQEYNYGYT
.,many,TRBV29-1,TRBJ2-1,SVGSNNEQF
.,.,TRBV7-6,TRBJ2-7,ASSLESTGSYEQY
.,many,TRBV10-3,TRBJ2-3,AISGGSTDTQY
TRBD1,.,TRBV7-9,TRBJ2-6,ASSQGGGGANVLT
TRBD2,.,TRBV9,TRBJ2-5,ASSSTSSGETQY
TRBD1,.,TRBV7-3,TRBJ2-7,ASSENPGQGRYEQY
.,.,TRBV7-2,TRBJ2-5,ASSPGSYWVETQY
.,few,TRBV7-9,TRBJ1-6,ASSFWTGGGSPLH
.,.,TRBV7-8,TRBJ2-5,ASSLYSTAMYQETQY
.,many,TRBV12-3/TRBV12-4,TRBJ2-1,ASSSEVEQF
.,many,TRBV5-1,TRBJ2-7,ASSLGLFYEQY
.,many,TRBV10-3,TRBJ2-7,AISDIGQTYEQY
TRBD1,few,TRBV18,TRBJ2-7,ASSPPGQAALEQY
TRBD1,many,TRBV28,TRBJ1-4,ASSSRDRGITNEKLF
.,many,TRBV6-5,TRBJ2-2,ASSYGRAGELF
.,few,TRBV12-3/TRBV12-4,TRBJ1-5,ASSLSLESFEYSNQPQH
TRBD1,few,TRBV7-2,TRBJ2-1,ASRSSRDRAYNEQF
.,many,TRBV10-3,TRBJ2-7,AIKDASSYEQY
.,few,TRBV7-8,TRBJ2-7,ASPPRDNGEQY
TRBD1,many,TRBV4-1,TRBJ1-4,ASSQDQGGNEKLF
.,many,TRBV4-1,TRBJ2-6,ASSQAFGANVLT
.,many,TRBV11-2,TRBJ1-2,ASSLGTREDGYT
.,many,TRBV10-2,TRBJ2-4,ASSDWINIQY
.,.,TRBV2,TRBJ2-5,ASRGLRNQETQY
TRBD2,.,TRBV14,TRBJ2-3,ASSQDWEGLNTDTQY
TRBD2,few,TRBV2,TRBJ2-5,ASGLTSGGTQETQY
TRBD2,many,TRBV10-2,TRBJ2-3,ASSEVGGPVYTQY
.,many,TRBV11-1,TRBJ1-5,ASSGGRGGGYTNQPQH
.,.,TRBV7-9,TRBJ1-1,ASSPLTGTMNTEAF
TRBD2,many,TRBV11-2,TRBJ2-2,ASSFRLAGVTGELF
.,.,TRBV29-1,TRBJ2-7,SVENIRGPSSYEQY
TRBD1,few,TRBV7-2,TRBJ1-5,ASSQGQGYQPQH
TRBD2,many,TRBV20-1,TRBJ2-1,SVGGRFDEQF
TRBD2,.,TRBV5-1,TRBJ2-3,ASSLGGGEQDTQY
.,few,TRBV12-3/TRBV12-4,TRBJ2-3,ASSSPPGTKTQITQY
.,many,TRBV29-1,TRBJ2-5,SQFLSASGAQY
TRBD1,many,TRBV6-4,TRBJ2-1,ASSEGTGGYEQF
.,.,TRBV5-1,TRBJ2-3,ASSPALSADTQY